One sample yielded the 16 T cell receptor beta chains listed below, sequenced in a study of blood T cell repertoires in COVID-19. The repertoire was sequenced with immunoSEQ multiplex PCR; TCRdb's copy has only in-frame clones and lacks some. The table lists over 50,000 clones, around 87% of them singletons. The specimen sequenced was peripheral blood. These receptors were obtained from a man in his fifties or sixties with acute or convalescent COVID-19.

This chain uses TRBV3-1 (or the pseudogene TRBV3-2) with TRBJ1-4; the D is unclear. The CDR3 has 14 residues. Trimming took 4 bases from V and 8 from J, leaving 14 bases between them. Germline V gene lookup returns CDR1 LGHDT and CDR2 YNNKEL (reference sequence). This CDR3 reads CASSLGVGLEKLFF. Written as DNA, the CDR3 is TGTGCCAGCAGCCTTGGAGTGGGTTTGGAAAAACTGTTTTTT.

This clone was seen a handful of times. This chain uses TRBV7-9 with TRBJ1-2, with D unclear. There are 15 residues in the CDR3. CDR1 is SEHNR and CDR2 is FQNEAQ in the germline V gene (reference sequence). V lost 0 bases and J 2 bases, leaving 10 bases between the germline ends. This chain's CDR3 is CASSLARAPNYGYTF. The CDR3 coding sequence is TGTGCCAGCAGCTTAGCTCGCGCACCAAACTATGGCTACACCTTC.

The chain has TRBV2 and TRBJ1-2, with no clear D. Germline V gene sequence: CDR1 SNHLY, CDR2 FYNNEI. V was trimmed by 3 bases and J by 8 bases, leaving 16 bases between them. The CDR3 has 14 residues. CDR3 region: CASSDLPWGGGYTF. The CDR3 DNA sequence: TGTGCCAGCAGTGATCTCCCTTGGGGAGGAGGCTACACCTTC.

This chain uses TRBV10-3 with TRBJ2-1; TRBD2 agrees at 11 bases. Germline V gene sequence: CDR1 ENHRY, CDR2 SYGVKD. The J segment lost 10 bases and the V segment lost 4 bases, leaving 9 bases of the junction unmatched. There are 15 residues in the CDR3. The CDR3 DNA reads as TGTGCCATCAGTGCGATACTAGCGGGGGAGCTCGAGCAGTTCTTC. It codes for CAISAILAGELEQFF.

The chain joins TRBV4-3 to TRBJ1-2; D gene ambiguous. Trimming shortened V by 4 bases and J by 6 bases, and 21 bases separated the two germline ends. CDR1 and CDR2 from the germline V gene are LGHNA and YSLEER. The CDR3 consists of 16 residues. CDR3 in amino acids: CASSLFTGGQTNGYTF. For the CDR3, the DNA is TGCGCCAGCAGCCTCTTCACTGGAGGGCAGACCAATGGCTACACCTTC.

The chain links TRBV6-6 to TRBJ1-5, with D perhaps TRBD1 (5 bases). CDR3 length equals 12 residues. Germline V CDR1 and CDR2: MNHNY, SVGAGI (reference sequence). Trimming stripped 6 bases from V and 6 bases from J, with 9 bases between. The CDR3 spells CASSQGFQPQHF. In DNA form, the CDR3 reads TGTGCCAGCAGCCAGGGATTTCAGCCCCAGCATTTT.

This clone has a single count. V is TRBV2 and J is TRBJ1-2; the D gene is possibly TRBD1 (5 bases). CDR3 length equals 13 residues. The germline V gene has CDR1 SNHLY and CDR2 FYNNEI. V was shortened by 5 bases and J by 4 bases, with 11 bases between the two germline ends. This chain's CDR3 is CASSSDNRYGYTF. CDR3 nucleotide sequence: TGTGCCAGCAGTTCGGACAACCGCTATGGCTACACCTTC.

The chain couples TRBV6-5 to TRBJ2-7, with TRBD2 matching 13 bases. Trimming at V came to 5 bases and at J to 3 bases, leaving 4 bases not matched to a gene. The CDR3 extends over 15 amino acids. CDR1 is MNHEY and CDR2 is SVGAGI in the germline V gene. CDR3 region: CASSTTSGGYYEQYF. As DNA, the CDR3 is TGTGCCAGCAGTACGACTAGCGGGGGGTACTACGAGCAGTACTTC.

The rearrangement joins TRBV9 to TRBJ2-7; D might be TRBD2 (5 bases). The CDR3 contains 15 residues. V was trimmed by 4 bases and J by 6 bases, leaving 20 bases between them. The V gene's germline CDR1 is SGDLS and CDR2 YYNGEE. The CDR3 region is CASSQSTGSGSEQYF. Here the CDR3 DNA reads TGTGCCAGCAGCCAAAGTACGGGAAGCGGTAGCGAGCAGTACTTC.

This clone was picked up a small number of times. The J gene is TRBJ1-5, the V gene TRBV3-1 (or the pseudogene TRBV3-2), with 10 bases aligning to TRBD1. The CDR3 runs to 14 residues. Trimming cost V 4 bases and J 7 bases; bases outside gene matches: 4. Germline V gene sequence: CDR1 LGHDT, CDR2 YNNKEL (reference sequence). In DNA, the CDR3 is TGTGCCAGCAGCCCAGACAGGGGGCGACAGCCCCAGCATTTT. This encodes CASSPDRGRQPQHF.

This chain uses TRBV12-3 or TRBV12-4 with TRBJ2-1; D might be TRBD2 (7 bases). Trimming took off 1 base at V and 12 bases at J, with 13 bases between the two ends. The CDR3 extends over 13 amino acids. The CDR3 here is CASSLGGGAWQFF. The CDR3 DNA reads TGTGCCAGCAGTTTAGGTGGGGGGGCTTGGCAGTTCTTC.

The genes are TRBV27 and TRBJ1-2; 7 bases line up with TRBD1. This CDR3 is built from 11 residues. Germline CDR1 MNHEY, CDR2 SMNVEV (reference sequence). V was pared by 4 bases and J by 10 bases, with 3 bases of the junction left unmatched. The chain's CDR3 is CASSYRGSYTF. The CDR3 bases are TGTGCCAGCAGTTACAGGGGTTCCTACACCTTC.

The chain couples TRBV5-4 to TRBJ1-2; D possibly corresponds to TRBD1 (5 bases). This CDR3 has 14 residues. V lost 0 bases and J 4 bases, leaving 10 bases between the germline ends. Germline loops: CDR1 SGHNT, CDR2 YYREEE (reference sequence). Here the CDR3 reads CASSLVGGGYGYTF. CDR3 coding DNA: TGTGCCAGCAGCTTGGTTGGGGGGGGCTATGGCTACACCTTC.

This chain connects TRBV15 to TRBJ2-1; D might be TRBD2 (5 bases). The V end was cut by 0 bases, the J end by 8 bases, with 20 bases between. The CDR3 totals 17 residues. CDR1 and CDR2 from the germline V gene are LNHNV and YYDKDF (reference sequence). The CDR3 DNA is TGTGCCACCAGCAGAGATCGTATTTGGACTTCCGTAGATGAGCAGTTCTTC. It encodes CATSRDRIWTSVDEQFF.

The chain couples TRBV7-8 to TRBJ1-1; 11 bases map to TRBD1. This CDR3 is built from 13 residues. From germline, CDR1 is SGHVS and CDR2 FQNEAQ. After removal of 3 bases from V and 6 bases from J, the junction contained 0 bases not matched to a gene. CDR3 amino acids: CASSLGQGAEAFF. CDR3 DNA sequence: TGTGCCAGCAGCTTGGGACAGGGGGCTGAAGCTTTCTTT.

V gene TRBV24-1 combines with J gene TRBJ2-3, with 8 bases matching TRBD1. The CDR3 covers 17 residues. Germline assignment: CDR1 KGHDR and CDR2 SFDVKD. After removal of 5 bases from V and 2 bases from J, the junction contained 11 bases not matched to a gene. The CDR3 DNA sequence: TGTGCCACCAGTGTCAACTCAGGGGGCAAACACACAGATACGCAGTATTTT. Translated: CATSVNSGGKHTDTQYF.